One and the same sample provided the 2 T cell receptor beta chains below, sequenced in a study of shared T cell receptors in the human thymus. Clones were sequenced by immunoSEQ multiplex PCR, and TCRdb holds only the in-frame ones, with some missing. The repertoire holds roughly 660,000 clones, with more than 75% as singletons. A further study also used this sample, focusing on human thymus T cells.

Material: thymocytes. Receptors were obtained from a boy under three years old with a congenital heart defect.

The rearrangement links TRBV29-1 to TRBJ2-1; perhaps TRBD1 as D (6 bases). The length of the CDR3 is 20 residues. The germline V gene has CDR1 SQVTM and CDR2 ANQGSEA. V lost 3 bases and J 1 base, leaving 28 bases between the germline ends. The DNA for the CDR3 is TGCAGCGTTGATTGGGGGCCGATTAAGAACTTGCCACGGTCCTACAATGAGCAGTTCTTC. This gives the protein CSVDWGPIKNLPRSYNEQFF.

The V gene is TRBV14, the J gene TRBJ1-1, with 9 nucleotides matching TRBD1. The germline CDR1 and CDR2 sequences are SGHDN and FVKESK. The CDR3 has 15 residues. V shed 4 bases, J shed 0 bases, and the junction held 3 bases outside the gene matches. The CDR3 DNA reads TGTGCCAGCAGCCTGGGACAGGGATTGAACACTGAAGCTTTCTTT. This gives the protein CASSLGQGLNTEAFF.